Detailed here is one T cell receptor beta chain. Its specificity is not known. The sample comes from a study of a mutant IDH1 vaccine in newly diagnosed glioma. The overall study: Previous treatment comprised radiotherapy, temozolomide, or both, mostly both.

Here immunoSEQ multiplex PCR was the method, and the copy in TCRdb shows in-frame clones only, minus some. This sample carries tens of thousands of clones, around 85% of them seen once, and the ten largest clones take approximately 10%. The V gene's germline CDR1 is ENHRY and CDR2 SYGVKD. The V segment lost 6 bases and the J segment 5 bases; nucleotides outside the gene matches: 6. This CDR3 has 13 residues. Time point specified: week 11, during vaccination. One vaccine dose held 300 ug of mutant IDH1 20-mer peptide and came with topical imiquimod. The input for sequencing was PBMCs, taken from a glioma patient whose treatment included an IDH1 peptide vaccine. This clonotype was obtained from a woman aged 45-65 years with glioma. The rearrangement joins TRBV10-3 to TRBJ2-5, with 7 bases aligning to TRBD2. In DNA, the CDR3 is TGTGCCATCAGAGGACTAGTCTTCGAGACCCAGTACTTC. This sequence encodes CAIRGLVFETQYF.